The subject of this entry is one T cell receptor beta chain. Two consecutive negative NP/OP PCR tests, clearance, or resolved symptoms defined Cohort 3 recovery. This record comes from a study of blood T cell repertoires in COVID-19. About the research overall: PBMCs, B-cell-depleted T cells, or T cells provided the cDNA or gDNA that made up the material.

Methods used by the authors: The authors estimated nucleated cell counts from reference gene primer amplification. This table comes from immunoSEQ multiplex PCR, and its TCRdb copy is limited to in-frame clones, with some not included. V, J and clone size are those of that table, while D and trimming were read from the DNA. This table has under 200,000 clones, 75% to 90% appearing once. Trimming took 7 bases from V and 4 from J, leaving 13 bases between them. The CDR3 runs 13 residues. Germline values: CDR1 MNHEY, CDR2 SVGAGI. The receptor was derived from a woman in her sixties or seventies who had recovered from COVID-19. The V and J genes are TRBV6-5 and TRBJ1-2; TRBD1 might be the D (5 bases). Sequenced input: PBMCs or T cells enriched from blood (not recorded which). The CDR3 DNA reads as TGTGCCAGCACTCTCAGGGCCGGCTATGGCTACACCTTC. It specifies CASTLRAGYGYTF.